This T cell receptor beta chain was observed in a study of vaccination and CD4 T cells after COVID-19. Whole-study context: Four females and six males made up the convalescents, two of whom were Hispanic. A median of around 70 days (range 14 to 241) separated dose two from the taking of post-vaccine samples.

Researchers used the Oncomine TCR Beta short-read assay to sequence DNA from cultured CD4+ T cells. Extraction of genomic DNA was performed on cultured CD4+ T cells. TCRdb fed the PCR reads into MiXCR, producing one record per CDR3 protein. Among 20,000 to 25,000 distinct CDR3 sequences listed, 60% were seen once. About this clonotype: Its target is not known.

With V trimmed by 3 bases and J by 6 bases, 14 bases remained unmatched. CDR1 LNHNV and CDR2 YYDKDF come from the germline V gene (reference sequence). CDR3 length: 18 amino acids. The treatment was: roughly nine-day PBMC culture with coronavirus spike peptide pools or control peptides (ViraFEST assay). The starting material was CD4+ T cells from blood, cultured in vitro, obtained after SARS-CoV-2 vaccination. The origin of this receptor is a human donor who received a COVID-19 vaccine. The rearrangement uses TRBV15 and TRBJ2-3; 11 positions match TRBD1. The CDR3 sequence is CATSSLAPDRGLRDTQYF. The CDR3 bases are TGTGCCACCAGCAGTCTTGCACCGGACAGGGGGCTTAGGGATACGCAGTATTTT.